This entry concerns a single T cell receptor beta chain. What it binds is not known. Reverse transcription of extracted RNA yielded cDNA, which provided the sequencing template. Generated by immunoSEQ multiplex PCR, the TCRdb table keeps only in-frame clones and is missing some. The sample holds about 150,000 clones, 45% to 60% seen once. The data originate from a study of CD8+ T cells in alopecia areata. The germline V gene has CDR1 SEHNR and CDR2 FQNEAQ (reference sequence). The CDR3 is 14 residues long. V lost 4 bases and J lost 7, with 16 bases in between. Sampling of alopecia areata patients yielded lesional scalp punch biopsies as well as peripheral blood. Notes on the study in general: Mice showed TCR sharing more clearly than patients did, possibly owing to HLA. Affected scalp, especially in alopecia totalis/universalis, had a higher clonality than normal scalp did.

This sample comprised CD8+ T cells sorted from blood, obtained at week 0. This receptor was identified in a human donor with alopecia areata. This chain uses TRBV7-9 with TRBJ1-2; a weak D match, TRBD1 (6 bases). CDR3 nucleotide sequence: TGTGCCAGCAGCTCGGGACACTCCAGAACTGGCTACACCTTC. Its translation is CASSSGHSRTGYTF.